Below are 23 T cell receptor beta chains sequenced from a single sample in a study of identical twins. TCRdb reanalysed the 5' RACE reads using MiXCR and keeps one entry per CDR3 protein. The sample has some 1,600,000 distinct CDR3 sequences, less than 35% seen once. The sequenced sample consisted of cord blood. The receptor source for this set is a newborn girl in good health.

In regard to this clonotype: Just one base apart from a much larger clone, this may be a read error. The CDR3 reads CAGSPNLNRAVGYTF. The DNA of the CDR3 is TGTGCCGGCAGCCCTAACCTGAACAGGGCGGTTGGCTACACCTTC. V gene TRBV14 combines with J gene TRBJ1-2, with D perhaps TRBD1 (6 bases). CDR3 length: 15 residues. CDR1 SGHDN and CDR2 FVKESK come from the germline V gene. The whole variable domain, remainder taken from reference TRBV14 and TRBJ1-2, is EAGVTQFPSHSVIEKGQTVTLRCDPISGHDNLYWYRRVMGKEIKFLLHFVKESKQDESGMPNNRFLAERTGGTYSTLKVQPAELEDSGVYFCAGSPNLNRAVGYTFGSGTRLTVV.

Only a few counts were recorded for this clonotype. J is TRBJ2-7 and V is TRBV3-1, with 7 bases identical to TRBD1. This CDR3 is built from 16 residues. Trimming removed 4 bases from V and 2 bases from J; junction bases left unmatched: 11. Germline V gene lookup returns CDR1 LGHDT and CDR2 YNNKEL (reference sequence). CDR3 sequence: CASSRSGTEGAYEQYF. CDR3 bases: TGTGCCAGCAGCCGATCCGGGACAGAGGGAGCCTACGAGCAGTACTTC.

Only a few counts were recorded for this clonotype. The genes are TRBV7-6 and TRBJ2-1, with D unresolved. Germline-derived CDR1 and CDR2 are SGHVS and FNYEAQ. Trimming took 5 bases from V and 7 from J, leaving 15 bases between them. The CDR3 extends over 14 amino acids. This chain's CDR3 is CASSAWAPPNEQFF. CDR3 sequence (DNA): TGTGCCAGCAGCGCTTGGGCCCCTCCTAATGAGCAGTTCTTC.

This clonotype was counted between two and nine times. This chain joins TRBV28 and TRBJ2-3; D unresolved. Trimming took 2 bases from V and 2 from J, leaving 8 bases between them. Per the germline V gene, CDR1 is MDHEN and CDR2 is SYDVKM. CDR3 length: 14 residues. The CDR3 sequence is CASSLGSYTDTQYF. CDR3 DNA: TGTGCCAGCAGTTTAGGCAGCTACACAGATACGCAGTATTTT.

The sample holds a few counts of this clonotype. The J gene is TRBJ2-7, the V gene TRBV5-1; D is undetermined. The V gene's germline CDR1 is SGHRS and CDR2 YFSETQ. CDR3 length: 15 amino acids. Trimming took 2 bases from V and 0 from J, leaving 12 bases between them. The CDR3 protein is CASSLQRRSSYEQYF. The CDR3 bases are TGCGCCAGCAGCTTACAGCGCCGAAGCTCCTACGAGCAGTACTTC.

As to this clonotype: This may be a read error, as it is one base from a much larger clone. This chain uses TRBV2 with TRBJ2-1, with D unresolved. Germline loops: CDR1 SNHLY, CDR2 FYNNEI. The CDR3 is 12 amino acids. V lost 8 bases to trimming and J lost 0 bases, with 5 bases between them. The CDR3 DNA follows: TGTGCCAGCCATAGCTCCTACAATGAGCAGTTCTTC. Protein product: CASHSSYNEQFF.

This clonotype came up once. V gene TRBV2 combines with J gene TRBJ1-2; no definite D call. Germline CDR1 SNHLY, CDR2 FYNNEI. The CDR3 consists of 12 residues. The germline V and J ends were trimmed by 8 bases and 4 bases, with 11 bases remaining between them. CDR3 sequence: CASYMGTYGYTF. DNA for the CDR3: TGTGCCAGCTACATGGGTACCTATGGCTACACCTTC.

The CDR3 is CSVGGGSTYEQYF. The CDR3 region has the DNA TGCAGCGTGGGGGGGGGCAGCACCTACGAGCAGTACTTC. The chain combines TRBV29-1 with TRBJ2-7, with a tentative D call TRBD2 (7 bases). V lost 6 bases, J lost 2 bases, and 14 bases lay in between. The CDR3 loop spans 13 amino acids. CDR1 SQVTM and CDR2 ANQGSEA come from the germline V gene.

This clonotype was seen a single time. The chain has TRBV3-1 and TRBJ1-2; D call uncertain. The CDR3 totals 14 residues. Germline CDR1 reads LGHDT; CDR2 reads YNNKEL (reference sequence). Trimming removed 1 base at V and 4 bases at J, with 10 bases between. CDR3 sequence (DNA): TGTGCCAGCAGCCAAGCCCCGGCGCCCTATGGCTACACCTTC. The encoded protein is CASSQAPAPYGYTF.

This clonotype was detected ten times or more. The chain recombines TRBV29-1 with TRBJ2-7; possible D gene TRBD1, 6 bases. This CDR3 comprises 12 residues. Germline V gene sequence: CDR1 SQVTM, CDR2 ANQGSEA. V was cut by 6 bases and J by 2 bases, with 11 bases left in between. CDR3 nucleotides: TGCAGCGTGATATCAGGGGCCTACGAGCAGTACTTC. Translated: CSVISGAYEQYF.

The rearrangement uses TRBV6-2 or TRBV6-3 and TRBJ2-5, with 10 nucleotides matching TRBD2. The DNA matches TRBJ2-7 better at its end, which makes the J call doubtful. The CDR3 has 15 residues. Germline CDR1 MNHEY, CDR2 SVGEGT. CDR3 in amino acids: CASSYPLSGRNEQYF. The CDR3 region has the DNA TGTGCCAGCAGTTATCCCCTTAGCGGGAGGAACGAGCAGTACTTC.

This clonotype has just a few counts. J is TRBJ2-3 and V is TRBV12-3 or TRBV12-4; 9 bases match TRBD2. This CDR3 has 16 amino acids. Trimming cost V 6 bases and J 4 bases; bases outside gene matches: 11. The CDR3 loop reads CASRIQAGGPPDTQYF. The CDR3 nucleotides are TGTGCCAGCAGGATACAAGCGGGGGGCCCTCCAGATACGCAGTATTTT.

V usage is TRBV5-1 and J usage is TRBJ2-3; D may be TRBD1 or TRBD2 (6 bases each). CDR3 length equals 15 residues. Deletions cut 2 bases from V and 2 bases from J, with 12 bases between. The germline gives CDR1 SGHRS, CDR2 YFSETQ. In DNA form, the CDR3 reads TGCGCCAGCAGCTTCGGAGGGGGATACACAGATACGCAGTATTTT. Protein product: CASSFGGGYTDTQYF.

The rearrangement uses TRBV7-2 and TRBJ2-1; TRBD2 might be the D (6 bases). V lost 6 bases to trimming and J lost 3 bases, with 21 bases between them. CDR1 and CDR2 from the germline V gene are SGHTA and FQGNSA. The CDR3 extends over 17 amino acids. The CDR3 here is CASSLSPTSGGYNEQFF. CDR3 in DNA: TGTGCCAGCAGTCTTTCCCCGACTAGTGGAGGCTACAATGAGCAGTTCTTC.

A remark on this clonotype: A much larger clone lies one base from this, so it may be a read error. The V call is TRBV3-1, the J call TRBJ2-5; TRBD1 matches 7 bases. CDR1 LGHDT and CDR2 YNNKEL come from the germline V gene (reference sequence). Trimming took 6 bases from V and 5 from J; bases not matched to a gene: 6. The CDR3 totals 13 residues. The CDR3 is CASRDTGVETQYF. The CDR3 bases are TGTGCCAGCAGAGATACAGGGGTGGAGACCCAGTACTTC.

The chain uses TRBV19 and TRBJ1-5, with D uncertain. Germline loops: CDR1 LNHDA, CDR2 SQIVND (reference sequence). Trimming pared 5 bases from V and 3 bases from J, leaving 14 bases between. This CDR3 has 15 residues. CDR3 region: CASSLSTQNNQPQHF. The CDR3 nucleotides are TGTGCCAGTAGTTTATCGACCCAAAACAATCAGCCCCAGCATTTT.

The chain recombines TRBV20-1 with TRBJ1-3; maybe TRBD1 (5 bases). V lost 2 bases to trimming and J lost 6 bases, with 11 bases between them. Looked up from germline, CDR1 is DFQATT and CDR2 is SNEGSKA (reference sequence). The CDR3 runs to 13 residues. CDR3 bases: TGCAGTGCTAGATACCAGGGAGAAAACACCATATATTTT. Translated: CSARYQGENTIYF.

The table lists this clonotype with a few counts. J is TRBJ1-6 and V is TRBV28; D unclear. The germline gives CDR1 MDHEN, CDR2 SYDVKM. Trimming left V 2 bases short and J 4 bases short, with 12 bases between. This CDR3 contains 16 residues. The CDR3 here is CASSLMRDGYNSPLHF. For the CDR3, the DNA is TGTGCCAGCAGTTTAATGCGGGATGGGTATAATTCACCCCTCCACTTT. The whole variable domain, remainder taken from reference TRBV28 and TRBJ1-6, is DVKVTQSSRYLVKRTGEKVFLECVQDMDHENMFWYRQDPGLGLRLIYFSYDVKMKEKGDIPEGYSVSREKKERFSLILESASTNQTSMYLCASSLMRDGYNSPLHFGNGTRLTVT.

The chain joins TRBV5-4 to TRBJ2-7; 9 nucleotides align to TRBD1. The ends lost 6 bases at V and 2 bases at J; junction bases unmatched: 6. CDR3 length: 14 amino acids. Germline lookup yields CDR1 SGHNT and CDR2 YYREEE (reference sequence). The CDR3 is CASKEGQGTYEQYF. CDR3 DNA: TGTGCCAGCAAGGAGGGACAGGGAACCTACGAGCAGTACTTC.

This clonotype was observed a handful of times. The CDR3 bases are TGTGCCATCAGGGCTAGCGGGGGGCATCAAGAGACCCAGTACTTC. This translates into CAIRASGGHQETQYF. The chain employs TRBV10-3 and TRBJ2-5, with 11 nucleotides matching TRBD2. The CDR3 totals 15 residues. The germline V gene encodes CDR1 ENHRY and CDR2 SYGVKD. The J segment lost 2 bases and the V segment lost 6 bases, leaving 5 bases of the junction unmatched.

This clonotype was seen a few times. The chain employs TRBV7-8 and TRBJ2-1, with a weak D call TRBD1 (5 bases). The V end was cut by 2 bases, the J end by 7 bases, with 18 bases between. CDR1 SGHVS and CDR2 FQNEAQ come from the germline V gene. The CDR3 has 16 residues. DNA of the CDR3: TGTGCCAGCAGCTTAAACAGGAAGATCCTCCCGAATGAGCAGTTCTTC. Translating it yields CASSLNRKILPNEQFF.

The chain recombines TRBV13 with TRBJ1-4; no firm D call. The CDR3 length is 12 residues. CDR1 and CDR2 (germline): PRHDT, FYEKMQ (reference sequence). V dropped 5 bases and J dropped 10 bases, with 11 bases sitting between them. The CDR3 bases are TGTGCCAGCAGCCAAAATAGAGGAAAACTGTTTTTT. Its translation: CASSQNRGKLFF.

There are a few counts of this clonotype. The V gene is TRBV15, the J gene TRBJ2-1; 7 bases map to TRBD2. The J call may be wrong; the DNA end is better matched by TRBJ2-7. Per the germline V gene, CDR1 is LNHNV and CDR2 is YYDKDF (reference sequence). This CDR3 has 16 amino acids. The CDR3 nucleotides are TGTGCCACCAGCAGAGATAGGGACTACCACTACAATGAGCAGTACTTC. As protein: CATSRDRDYHYNEQYF.